A single sample gave rise to the 14 T cell receptor beta chains below, sequenced in a study of blood T cell repertoires in COVID-19 (dated by TCRdb to the early 2020s). Receptors were amplified or captured by the immunoSEQ multiplex PCR assay. Imported from immuneACCESS, the table was reduced by TCRdb to in-frame sequences with V and J called. These copies leave out some clones; in studies compared against another copy, an unresolved V gene accounts for under half, and the cause of the remainder is not known. This sample comprises approximately 190,000 clones, 86% of them detected only once. In total, the top ten clones hold roughly 24% of the sample. Sequencing was carried out using PBMCs or T cells enriched from blood (not recorded which). The receptors were sampled from a woman aged 35 to 49 in a cohort exposed to, infected with or recovered from COVID-19 (not recorded which).

This chain joins TRBV5-6 and TRBJ2-5, with D possibly being TRBD1 (6 bases). This CDR3 has 16 residues. Trimming shortened V by 4 bases and J by 0 bases, and 16 bases separated the two germline ends. CDR1 is SGHDT and CDR2 is YYEEEE in the germline V gene. In nucleotides, the CDR3 is TGTGCCAGCAGCAAACTAGGGGGTGAGGACCAAGAGACCCAGTACTTC. Translating it yields CASSKLGGEDQETQYF.

The rearrangement uses TRBV2 and TRBJ1-2; D is possibly TRBD1 (6 bases). The CDR3 is 12 residues long. V was clipped by 6 bases and J by 1 base, with 6 bases between them. CDR1 and CDR2 (germline): SNHLY, FYNNEI. CDR3 loop: CASRDSNYGYTF. Here the CDR3 DNA reads TGTGCCAGCAGGGACAGTAACTATGGCTACACCTTC.

This chain uses TRBV21-1 with TRBJ1-2; TRBD1, the D gene given by the table, was not confirmed from the DNA. TRBV21-1 is assigned pseudogene status. The CDR3 runs to 15 residues. CDR3 sequence (DNA): TGTGCCAGCAGCAAAGTGGTGACAGGGTGGTATGGCTACACCTTC. Translation: CASSKVVTGWYGYTF.

V is TRBV29-1 and J is TRBJ2-1, with 11 bases lining up with TRBD2. Germline CDR1 SQVTM, CDR2 ANQGSEA. This CDR3 contains 13 residues. With 7 bases clipped from V and 7 bases from J, the junction kept 6 bases outside the gene matches. CDR3 sequence reads: CSALIAGGNEQFF. DNA for the CDR3: TGCAGCGCCCTGATAGCGGGAGGGAATGAGCAGTTCTTC.

The genes are TRBV10-2 and TRBJ2-1; 7 bases fit TRBD2. In germline, CDR1 is WSHSY, CDR2 SAAADI. V lost 3 bases and J lost 1; bases outside the gene matches: 6. CDR3 size: 16 residues. The CDR3 loop is CASSDLAAESYNEQFF. In DNA, the CDR3 is TGCGCCAGCAGTGACCTAGCGGCGGAGTCCTACAATGAGCAGTTCTTC.

This rearrangement joins TRBV12-3 or TRBV12-4 to TRBJ2-2; 7 bases align to TRBD2. Trimming at V came to 8 bases and at J to 6 bases, leaving 0 bases not matched to a gene. This CDR3 comprises 11 residues. For the CDR3, the DNA is TGTGCCAGCGGGAGGGCCGGGGAGCTGTTTTTT. This codes for CASGRAGELFF.

The CDR3 DNA sequence: TGTGCCAGCAGTTACTCCAGGCAGAACTATGGCTACACCTTC. It translates to CASSYSRQNYGYTF. The genes are TRBV6-5 and TRBJ1-2; D is uncertain. Looked up from germline, CDR1 is MNHEY and CDR2 is SVGAGI. V dropped 0 bases and J dropped 2 bases, with 7 bases sitting between them. This CDR3 comprises 14 residues.

The chain combines TRBV7-2 with TRBJ1-2, with D possibly being TRBD1 (6 bases). V gave up 1 base and J gave up 6 bases, with 9 bases separating them. The CDR3 loop spans 13 amino acids. In germline, CDR1 is SGHTA, CDR2 FQGNSA. The CDR3 DNA sequence: TGTGCCAGCAGCTTAGGAGCAGGGGATGGCTACACCTTC. Translating it yields CASSLGAGDGYTF.

V gene TRBV6-1 combines with J gene TRBJ2-7, with D uncertain. The CDR3 extends over 12 amino acids. V gave up 0 bases and J gave up 3 bases, with 3 bases separating them. The germline V gene has CDR1 MNHNS and CDR2 SASEGT. The CDR3 DNA follows: TGTGCCAGCAGTGAAGCCAGCTACGAGCAGTACTTC. Translated: CASSEASYEQYF.

V gene TRBV29-1 combines with J gene TRBJ1-6; D is uncertain. V was shortened by 6 bases and J by 7 bases, with 16 bases between the two germline ends. The CDR3 covers 14 residues. CDR1 SQVTM and CDR2 ANQGSEA come from the germline V gene. CDR3 coding DNA: TGCAGCGTATTAGTGGGCCCGGGGAATTCACCCCTCCACTTT. It specifies CSVLVGPGNSPLHF.

This rearrangement joins TRBV2 to TRBJ1-3, with 7 bases lining up with TRBD1. This CDR3 comprises 14 residues. With V trimmed by 5 bases and J by 1 base, 2 bases remained unmatched. CDR1 is SNHLY, CDR2 FYNNEI, per germline. This chain's CDR3 is CASSSGGSGNTIYF. DNA of the CDR3: TGTGCCAGCAGTTCAGGGGGATCTGGAAACACCATATATTTT.

The chain links TRBV15 to TRBJ2-7, with no clear D. V was clipped by 0 bases and J by 5 bases, with 5 bases between them. The length of the CDR3 is 12 residues. CDR1 is LNHNV, CDR2 YYDKDF, per germline (reference sequence). The CDR3 DNA is TGTGCCACCAGCAGAGATCTAAACGAGCAGTACTTC. This codes for CATSRDLNEQYF.

This chain joins TRBV3-1 (or the pseudogene TRBV3-2) and TRBJ1-4; 8 bases agree with TRBD1. CDR1 and CDR2 (germline): LGHDT, YNNKEL (reference sequence). With 1 base clipped from V and 5 bases from J, the junction kept 9 bases outside the gene matches. There are 17 residues in the CDR3. CDR3 sequence reads: CASSQGSGGVLNEKLFF. The CDR3, as DNA: TGTGCCAGCAGCCAAGGGTCAGGGGGCGTATTAAATGAAAAACTGTTTTTT.

This clone was detected only a few times. The chain has TRBV4-3 and TRBJ2-5; D might be TRBD2 (6 bases). V was shortened by 1 base and J by 5 bases, with 14 bases between the two germline ends. This CDR3 is built from 15 residues. Germline-derived CDR1 and CDR2 are LGHNA and YSLEER. The CDR3 loop reads CASSQAAGQEETQYF. CDR3 nucleotide sequence: TGCGCCAGCAGCCAAGCGGCGGGGCAAGAGGAGACCCAGTACTTC.